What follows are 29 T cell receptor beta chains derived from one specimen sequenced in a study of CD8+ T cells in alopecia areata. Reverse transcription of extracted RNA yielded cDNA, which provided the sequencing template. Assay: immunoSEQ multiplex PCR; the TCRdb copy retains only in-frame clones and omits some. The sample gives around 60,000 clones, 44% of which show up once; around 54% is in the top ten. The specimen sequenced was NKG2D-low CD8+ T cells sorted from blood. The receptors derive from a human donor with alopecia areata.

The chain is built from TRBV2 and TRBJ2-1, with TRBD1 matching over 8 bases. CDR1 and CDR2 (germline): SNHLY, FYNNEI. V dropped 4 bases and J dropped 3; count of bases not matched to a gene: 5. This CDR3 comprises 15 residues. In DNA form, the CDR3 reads TGTGCCAGCAGTGCCCCGGGACAGGTCTACAATGAGCAGTTCTTC. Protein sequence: CASSAPGQVYNEQFF.

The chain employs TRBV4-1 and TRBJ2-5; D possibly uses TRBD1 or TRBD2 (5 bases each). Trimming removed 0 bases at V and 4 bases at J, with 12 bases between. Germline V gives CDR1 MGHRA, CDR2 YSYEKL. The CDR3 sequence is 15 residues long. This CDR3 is CASSQDEGWGETQYF. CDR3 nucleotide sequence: TGCGCCAGCAGCCAAGACGAGGGGTGGGGAGAGACCCAGTACTTC.

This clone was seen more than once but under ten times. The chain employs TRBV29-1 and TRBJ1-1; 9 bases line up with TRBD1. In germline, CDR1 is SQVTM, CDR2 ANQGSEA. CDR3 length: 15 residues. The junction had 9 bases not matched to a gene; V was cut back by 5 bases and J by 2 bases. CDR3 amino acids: CSVMDRGRGNTEAFF. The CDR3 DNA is TGCAGCGTTATGGACAGGGGAAGAGGAAACACTGAAGCTTTCTTT. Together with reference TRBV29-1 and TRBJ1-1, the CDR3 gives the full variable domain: SAVISQKPSRDICQRGTSLTIQCQVDSQVTMMFWYRQQPGQSLTLIATANQGSEATYESGFVIDKFPISRPNLTFSTLTVSNMSPEDSSIYLCSVMDRGRGNTEAFFGQGTRLTVV.

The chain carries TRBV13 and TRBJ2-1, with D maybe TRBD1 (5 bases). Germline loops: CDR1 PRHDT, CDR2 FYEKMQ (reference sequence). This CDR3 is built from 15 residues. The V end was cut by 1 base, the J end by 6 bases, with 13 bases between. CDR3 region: CASSLALQGGNEQFF. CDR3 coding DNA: TGTGCCAGCAGCTTAGCGCTTCAGGGCGGCAATGAGCAGTTCTTC.

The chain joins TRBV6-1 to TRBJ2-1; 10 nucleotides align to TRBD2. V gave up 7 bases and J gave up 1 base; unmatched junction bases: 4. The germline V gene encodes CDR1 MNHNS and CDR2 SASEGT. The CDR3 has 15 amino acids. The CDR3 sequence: CASTRLAGSYNEQFF. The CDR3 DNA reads TGTGCCAGCACCCGACTAGCGGGTTCCTACAATGAGCAGTTCTTC.

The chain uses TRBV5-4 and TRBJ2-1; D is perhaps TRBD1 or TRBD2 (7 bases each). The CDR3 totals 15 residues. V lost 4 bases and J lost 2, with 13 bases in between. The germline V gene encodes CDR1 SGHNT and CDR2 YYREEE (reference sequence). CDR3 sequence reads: CASSGAGQPYNEQFF. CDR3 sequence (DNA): TGTGCCAGCAGCGGAGCGGGACAGCCCTACAATGAGCAGTTCTTC.

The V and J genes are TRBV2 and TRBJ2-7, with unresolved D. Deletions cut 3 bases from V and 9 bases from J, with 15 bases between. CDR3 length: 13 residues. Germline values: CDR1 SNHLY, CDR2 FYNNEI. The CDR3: CASSDRPRIGQYF. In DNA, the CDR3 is TGTGCCAGCAGTGACAGGCCCAGAATCGGGCAGTACTTC.

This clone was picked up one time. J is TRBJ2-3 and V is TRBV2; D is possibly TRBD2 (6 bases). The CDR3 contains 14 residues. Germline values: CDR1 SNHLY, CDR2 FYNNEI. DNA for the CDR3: TGTGCGTCCGGGCGGGGATACAGCACAGATACGCAGTATTTT. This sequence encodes CASGRGYSTDTQYF.

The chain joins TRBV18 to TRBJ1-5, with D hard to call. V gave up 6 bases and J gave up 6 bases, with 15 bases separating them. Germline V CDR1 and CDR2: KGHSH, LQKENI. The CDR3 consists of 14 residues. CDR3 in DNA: TGTGCCAGCTCCCCTCACGCGGCATCTCAGCCCCAGCATTTT. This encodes CASSPHAASQPQHF.

The CDR3 nucleotides read TGTGCCAGCAGCGCGGGACAGCACTATGGCTACACCTTC. Translated, it gives CASSAGQHYGYTF. J is TRBJ1-2 and V is TRBV7-6; 7 nucleotides align to TRBD1. Germline lookup yields CDR1 SGHVS and CDR2 FNYEAQ. The V gene end was trimmed by 5 bases and the J gene end by 3 bases; junction bases not matched to a gene: 3. The CDR3 spans 13 residues.

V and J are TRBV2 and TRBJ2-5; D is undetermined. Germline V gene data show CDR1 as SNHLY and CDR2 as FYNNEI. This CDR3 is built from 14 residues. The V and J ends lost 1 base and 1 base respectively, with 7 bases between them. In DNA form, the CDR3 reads TGTGCCAGCAGTGAAGGCAGGAGCCAAGAGACCCAGTACTTC. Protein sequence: CASSEGRSQETQYF.

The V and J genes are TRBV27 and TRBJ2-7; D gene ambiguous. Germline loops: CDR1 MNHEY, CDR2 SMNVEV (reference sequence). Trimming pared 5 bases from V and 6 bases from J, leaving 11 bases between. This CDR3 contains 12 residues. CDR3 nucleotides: TGTGCCAGCAGTCGATCCGGCCGCGAGCAGTACTTC. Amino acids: CASSRSGREQYF.

The CDR3 region is CASMVAGGLETQYF. CDR3 nucleotides: TGTGCCAGCATGGTAGCGGGCGGGCTGGAGACCCAGTACTTC. The rearrangement joins TRBV6-5 to TRBJ2-5; 7 nucleotides align to TRBD2. Germline loops: CDR1 MNHEY, CDR2 SVGAGI. This CDR3 has 14 amino acids. Losses at the gene ends were 7 bases for V and 5 bases for J; bases not matched to a gene: 10.

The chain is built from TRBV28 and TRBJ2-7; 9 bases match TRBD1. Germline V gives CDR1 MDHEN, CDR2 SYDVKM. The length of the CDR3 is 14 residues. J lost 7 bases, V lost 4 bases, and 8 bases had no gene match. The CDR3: CASSSRQGVWEQYF. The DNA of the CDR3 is TGTGCCAGCAGTTCCCGACAGGGGGTATGGGAGCAGTACTTC.

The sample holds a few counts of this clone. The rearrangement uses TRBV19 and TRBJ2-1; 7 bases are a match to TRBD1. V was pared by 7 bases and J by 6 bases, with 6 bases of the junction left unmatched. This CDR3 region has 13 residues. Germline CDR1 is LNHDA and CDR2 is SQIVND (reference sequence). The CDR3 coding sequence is TGTGCCAGTATTGACTACAGGGGCAATGAGCAGTTCTTC. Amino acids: CASIDYRGNEQFF.

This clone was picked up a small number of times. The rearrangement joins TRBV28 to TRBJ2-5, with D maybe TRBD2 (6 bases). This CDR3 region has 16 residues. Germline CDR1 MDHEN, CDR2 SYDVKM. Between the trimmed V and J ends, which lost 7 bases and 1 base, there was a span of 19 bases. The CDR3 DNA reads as TGTGCCAGCATTCCTCAATCAGTAGCGGTCCAAGAGACCCAGTACTTC. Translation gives CASIPQSVAVQETQYF.

The CDR3 region is CASSIGIGTEAFF. The DNA for the CDR3 is TGTGCCAGTAGTATAGGCATTGGGACTGAAGCTTTCTTT. The chain uses TRBV19 and TRBJ1-1; D is unresolved. Trimming stripped 1 base from V and 5 bases from J, with 8 bases between. Germline-derived CDR1 and CDR2 are LNHDA and SQIVND (reference sequence). The CDR3 has 13 residues.

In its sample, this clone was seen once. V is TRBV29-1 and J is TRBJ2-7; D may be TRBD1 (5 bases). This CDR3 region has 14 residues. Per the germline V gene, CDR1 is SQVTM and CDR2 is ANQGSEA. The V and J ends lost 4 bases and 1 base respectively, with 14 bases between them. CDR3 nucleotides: TGCAGCGTTGTGGCCAGGGAAGAATCCTACGAGCAGTACTTC. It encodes CSVVAREESYEQYF.

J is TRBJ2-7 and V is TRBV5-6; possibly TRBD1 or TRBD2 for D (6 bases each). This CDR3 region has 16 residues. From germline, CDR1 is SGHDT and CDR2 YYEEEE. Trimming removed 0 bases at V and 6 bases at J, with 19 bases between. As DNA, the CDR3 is TGTGCCAGCAGCTTGGCGGGGGCCCTGTGGATTGGCGAGCAGTACTTC. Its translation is CASSLAGALWIGEQYF.

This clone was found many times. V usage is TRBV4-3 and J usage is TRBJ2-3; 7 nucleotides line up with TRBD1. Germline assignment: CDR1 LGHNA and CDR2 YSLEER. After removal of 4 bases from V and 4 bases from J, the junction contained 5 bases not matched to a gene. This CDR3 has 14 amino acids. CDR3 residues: CASSRGDSPDTQYF. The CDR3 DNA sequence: TGCGCCAGCAGCCGAGGGGACAGCCCAGATACGCAGTATTTT.

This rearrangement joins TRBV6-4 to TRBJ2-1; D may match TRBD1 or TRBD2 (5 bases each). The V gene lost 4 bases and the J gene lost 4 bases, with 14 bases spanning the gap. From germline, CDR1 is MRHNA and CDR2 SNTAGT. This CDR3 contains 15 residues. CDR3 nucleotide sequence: TGTGCCAGCAGTGTATACCCTGGGGGTTACAATGAGCAGTTCTTC. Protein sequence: CASSVYPGGYNEQFF.

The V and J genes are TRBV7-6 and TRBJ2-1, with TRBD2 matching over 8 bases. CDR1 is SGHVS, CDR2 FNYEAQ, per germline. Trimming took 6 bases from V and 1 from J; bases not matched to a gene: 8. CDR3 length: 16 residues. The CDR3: CASSPARGDSYNEQFF. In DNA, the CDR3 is TGTGCCAGCAGTCCAGCGCGGGGGGATTCCTACAATGAGCAGTTCTTC.

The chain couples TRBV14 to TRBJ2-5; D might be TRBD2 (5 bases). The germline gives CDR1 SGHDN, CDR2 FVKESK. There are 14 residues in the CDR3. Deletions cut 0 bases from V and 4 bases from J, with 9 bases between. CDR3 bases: TGTGCCAGCAGCCAAGATATACGGGGAGAGACCCAGTACTTC. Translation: CASSQDIRGETQYF. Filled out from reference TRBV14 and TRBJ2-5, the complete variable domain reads EAGVTQFPSHSVIEKGQTVTLRCDPISGHDNLYWYRRVMGKEIKFLLHFVKESKQDESGMPNNRFLAERTGGTYSTLKVQPAELEDSGVYFCASSQDIRGETQYFGPGTRLLVL.

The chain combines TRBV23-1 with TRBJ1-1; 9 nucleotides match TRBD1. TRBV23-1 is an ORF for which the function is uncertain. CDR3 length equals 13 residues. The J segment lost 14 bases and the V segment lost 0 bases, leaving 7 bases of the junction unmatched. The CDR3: CASSQSGTGKRFF. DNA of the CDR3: TGCGCCAGCAGTCAATCCGGGACAGGGAAGCGGTTCTTT.

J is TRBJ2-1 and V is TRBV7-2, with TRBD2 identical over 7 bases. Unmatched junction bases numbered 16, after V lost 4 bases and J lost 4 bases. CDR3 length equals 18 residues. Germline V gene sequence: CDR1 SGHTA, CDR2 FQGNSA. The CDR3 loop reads CASSSFRRLAETYNEQFF. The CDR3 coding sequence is TGTGCCAGCAGCTCATTCCGGAGACTAGCAGAAACTTACAATGAGCAGTTCTTC. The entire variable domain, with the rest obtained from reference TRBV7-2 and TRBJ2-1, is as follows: GAGVSQSPSNKVTEKGKDVELRCDPISGHTALYWYRQSLGQGLEFLIYFQGNSAPDKSGLPSDRFSAERTGGSVSTLTIQRTQQEDSAVYLCASSSFRRLAETYNEQFFGPGTRLTVL.

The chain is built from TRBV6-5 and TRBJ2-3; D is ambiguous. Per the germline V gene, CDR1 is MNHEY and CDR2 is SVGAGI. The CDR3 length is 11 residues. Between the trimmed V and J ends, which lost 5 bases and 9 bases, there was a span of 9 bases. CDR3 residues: CASSPGPTQYF. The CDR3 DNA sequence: TGTGCCAGCAGTCCCGGTCCAACGCAGTATTTT.

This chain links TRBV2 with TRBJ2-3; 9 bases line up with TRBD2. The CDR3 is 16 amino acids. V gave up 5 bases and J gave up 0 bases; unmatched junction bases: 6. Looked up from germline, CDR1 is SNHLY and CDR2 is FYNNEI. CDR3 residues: CASSNTGTSSTDTQYF. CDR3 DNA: TGTGCCAGCAGTAACACCGGGACTAGCAGCACAGATACGCAGTATTTT. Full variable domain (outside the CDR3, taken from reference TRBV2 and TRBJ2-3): EPEVTQTPSHQVTQMGQEVILRCVPISNHLYFYWYRQILGQKVEFLVSFYNNEISEKSEIFDDQFSVERPDGSNFTLKIRSTKLEDSAMYFCASSNTGTSSTDTQYFGPGTRLTVL.

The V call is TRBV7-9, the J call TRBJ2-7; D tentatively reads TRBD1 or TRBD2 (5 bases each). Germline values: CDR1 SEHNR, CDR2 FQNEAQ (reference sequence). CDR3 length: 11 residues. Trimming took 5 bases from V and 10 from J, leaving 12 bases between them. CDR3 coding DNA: TGTGCCAGCAGCCAAGGCAGGGACCAGTACTTC. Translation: CASSQGRDQYF.

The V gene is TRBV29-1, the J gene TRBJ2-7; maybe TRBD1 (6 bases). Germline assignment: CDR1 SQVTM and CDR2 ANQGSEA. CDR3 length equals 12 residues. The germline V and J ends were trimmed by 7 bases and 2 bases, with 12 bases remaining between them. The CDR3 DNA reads TGCAGCGCCGAGGACAGAGCCTACGAGCAGTACTTC. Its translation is CSAEDRAYEQYF.